The 8 T cell receptor beta chains below come from one sample, sequenced in a study of blood T cell repertoires in COVID-19. The method was immunoSEQ multiplex PCR; TCRdb's version includes in-frame clones alone and lacks a portion of them. The table includes over 200,000 clones, around 80% detected once. Sequencing was performed on peripheral blood. The receptors here all came from a man aged 40-49 years with active or convalescent COVID-19.

The V and J genes are TRBV4-3 and TRBJ2-1; 7 nucleotides align to TRBD2. This CDR3 is built from 15 residues. In germline, CDR1 is LGHNA, CDR2 YSLEER. Unmatched junction bases numbered 5, after V lost 0 bases and J lost 6 bases. The CDR3 loop is CASSQETGRGNEQFF. In nucleotides, the CDR3 is TGCGCCAGCAGCCAAGAAACTGGGAGGGGCAATGAGCAGTTCTTC.

For this clone: Other DNA sequences in this specimen translate into the identical CDR3. The chain uses TRBV9 and TRBJ2-1; 11 nucleotides line up with TRBD1. The CDR3 consists of 15 residues. Germline values: CDR1 SGDLS, CDR2 YYNGEE. With 4 bases clipped from V and 7 bases from J, the junction kept 7 bases outside the gene matches. The CDR3 loop reads CASSPRTGGGNEQFF. The CDR3 coding sequence is TGTGCCAGCAGCCCACGGACAGGGGGCGGGAATGAGCAGTTCTTC.

The chain carries TRBV7-2 and TRBJ1-5; the D gene is possibly TRBD1 (5 bases). Germline V lookup: CDR1 SGHTA, CDR2 FQGNSA. The V end was cut by 3 bases, the J end by 6 bases, with 15 bases between. There are 15 residues in the CDR3. DNA of the CDR3: TGTGCCAGCAGCTTTTCACAGGATAAGGGTCAGCCCCAGCATTTT. It encodes CASSFSQDKGQPQHF.

This chain connects TRBV7-6 to TRBJ2-1; 11 bases align to TRBD2. Germline CDR1 is SGHVS and CDR2 is FNYEAQ. This CDR3 comprises 16 residues. After removal of 1 base from V and 5 bases from J, the junction contained 4 bases not matched to a gene. The CDR3 DNA sequence: TGTGCCAGCAGCTTAGGTGGACTAGCGGGTGACAATGAGCAGTTCTTC. This translates into CASSLGGLAGDNEQFF.

The chain combines TRBV25-1 with TRBJ2-7; D is ambiguous. The CDR3 length is 13 residues. Germline V CDR1 and CDR2: MGHDK, SYGVNS. V was pared by 6 bases and J by 2 bases, with 11 bases between. CDR3 bases: TGTGCCAGCAGCCGTGGGCCCGCCTACGAGCAGTACTTC. Translating it yields CASSRGPAYEQYF.

The chain uses TRBV28 and TRBJ2-7, with D uncertain. Between the trimmed V and J ends, which lost 2 bases and 7 bases, there was a span of 21 bases. Germline CDR1 and CDR2: MDHEN and SYDVKM. The CDR3 runs to 16 residues. The CDR3 sequence: CASSLEAPRVSSEQYF. The CDR3 DNA is TGTGCCAGCAGTTTAGAGGCCCCTCGGGTGAGCTCGGAGCAGTACTTC.

The V gene is TRBV7-9, the J gene TRBJ1-4; the match to TRBD1 covers 8 bases. V shed 5 bases and J 8 bases; nucleotides not matched to a gene: 7. From germline, CDR1 is SEHNR and CDR2 FQNEAQ (reference sequence). This CDR3 region has 14 residues. The CDR3 DNA is TGTGCCAGCAGCCCGACAGGGGCACAGGAAAAACTGTTTTTT. Its protein is CASSPTGAQEKLFF. The full variable domain, completed using reference TRBV7-9 and TRBJ1-4, is DTGVSQNPRHKITKRGQNVTFRCDPISEHNRLYWYRQTLGQGPEFLTYFQNEAQLEKSRLLSDRFSAERPKGSFSTLEIQRTEQGDSAMYLCASSPTGAQEKLFFGSGTQLSVL.

The CDR3 loop is CATSSRAMGGYTF. CDR3 sequence (DNA): TGTGCCACCAGCAGCAGGGCTATGGGTGGCTACACCTTC. The chain employs TRBV15 and TRBJ1-2; the D gene is possibly TRBD1 (5 bases). CDR1 LNHNV and CDR2 YYDKDF come from the germline V gene (reference sequence). The CDR3 is 13 amino acids. V lost 3 bases and J 7 bases, leaving 12 bases between the germline ends.